This TCR beta chain was sequenced for a study of STAT5B mutations in CD4+ large granular lymphocyte leukemia. Assay used: immunoSEQ multiplex PCR; TCRdb lists only in-frame clones, some missing. The data contain approximately 30,000 clones, more than 65% of them seen just once; the ten biggest clones take up roughly 6.9%. The CDR3 contains 14 residues. The ends were cut back, 1 base at V and 0 bases at J, with 4 bases in the middle. In germline, CDR1 is SGHTA, CDR2 FQGNSA. Input material: CD4+ T cells from blood buffy coats. The chain recombines TRBV7-2 with TRBJ1-3, with D uncertain. This TCR derives from a human donor in good health. CDR3 protein: CASSLGPSGNTIYF. Here the CDR3 DNA reads TGTGCCAGCAGCTTAGGCCCCTCTGGAAACACCATATATTTT.